Listed here are 26 T cell receptor beta chains from one sample, sequenced in a study of CXCR3-negative and CXCR3-positive naive CD8 T cells. Study-level results: CXCR3-positive naive cells had TRB CDR3s that were more hydrophobic than CXCR3-negative naive cells had.

These receptors have no known antigen. UMI-tagged TRB cDNA libraries were built via 5' RACE. TCRdb reworked the 5' RACE reads into one entry per CDR3 protein, no DNA. The table counts more than 80,000 distinct CDR3 sequences; more than 0.3% lies in the top ten. Sequencing used naive CXCR3+ CD8+ T cells from blood. Subset of the sample: CD45RO-CCR7+CD27+CD95- naive CD8+ T cells expressing CXCR3 (TNR3+). The receptors shown here come from a human donor in good health. Some clones in this sample may be carry-over from other donors' samples.

The rearrangement links TRBV29-1 to TRBJ2-1; TCRdb's D call of TRBD1 is untestable without DNA. Germline loops: CDR1 SQVTM, CDR2 ANQGSEA. This CDR3 has 15 amino acids. CDR3 amino acids: CSVFTSSRGHNEQFF.

The V call is TRBV11-2, the J call TRBJ1-5. This CDR3 region has 14 residues. The V gene's germline CDR1 is SGHAT and CDR2 FQNNGV. This CDR3 reads CASSSLNSNQPQHF.

This rearrangement joins TRBV7-2 to TRBJ2-1; TCRdb indicates TRBD2, and absent DNA this call remains unverified. Per the germline V gene, CDR1 is SGHTA and CDR2 is FQGNSA. The CDR3 has 15 residues. This CDR3 reads CASSLGGGNYNEQFF.

The chain couples TRBV5-4 to TRBJ2-1. Germline lookup yields CDR1 SGHNT and CDR2 YYREEE (reference sequence). The CDR3 loop spans 12 amino acids. This CDR3 is CASSSPTDEQFF.

The rearrangement links TRBV27 to TRBJ2-5; TCRdb's D gene call, TRBD2, goes unchecked for lack of DNA. Germline V lookup: CDR1 MNHEY, CDR2 SMNVEV (reference sequence). The CDR3 contains 17 residues. CDR3 residues: CASSLTGTSGLQETQYF.

CDR3 sequence: CASSITAGGYNEQFF. V and J are TRBV19 and TRBJ2-1; the D gene TCRdb calls, TRBD2, cannot be checked with no DNA. There are 15 residues in the CDR3. Germline lookup yields CDR1 LNHDA and CDR2 SQIVND (reference sequence).

This chain links TRBV27 with TRBJ2-6. Germline V gene data show CDR1 as MNHEY and CDR2 as SMNVEV (reference sequence). CDR3 length equals 16 residues. This CDR3 reads CASSPYYISGANVLTF.

The chain couples TRBV6-2 or TRBV6-3 to TRBJ2-1; TCRdb calls TRBD1, which cannot be checked without DNA. CDR3 length: 15 amino acids. Germline V gene sequence: CDR1 MNHEY, CDR2 SVGEGT. The CDR3 sequence: CASSYGGDRANEQFF.

This chain joins TRBV13 and TRBJ1-3; TCRdb proposes TRBD1, but this gene call is untestable without DNA. The CDR3 loop spans 16 amino acids. Germline V gene sequence: CDR1 PRHDT, CDR2 FYEKMQ (reference sequence). CDR3 protein: CASSSGTDYSGNTIYF.

The chain joins TRBV5-1 to TRBJ2-1; TCRdb proposes TRBD1, but this gene call is untestable without DNA. This CDR3 has 15 amino acids. The germline CDR1 and CDR2 sequences are SGHRS and YFSETQ. The CDR3: CASSSGVSSYNEQFF.

This chain links TRBV3-1 with TRBJ2-4. Germline loops: CDR1 LGHDT, CDR2 YNNKEL (reference sequence). There are 17 residues in the CDR3. The chain's CDR3 is CASSQEDPVVGKNIQYF.

This chain's CDR3 is CAWDGGTGELFF. V and J are TRBV30 and TRBJ2-2; TCRdb names TRBD1, which stays unverified in the absence of DNA. CDR3 length: 12 amino acids. Germline lookup yields CDR1 GTSNPN and CDR2 SVGIG (reference sequence).

CDR3 region: CASSPTAYSNQPQHF. The V and J genes are TRBV7-6 and TRBJ1-5; the D call from TCRdb, TRBD1, cannot be confirmed without DNA. Germline CDR1 SGHVS, CDR2 FNYEAQ. This CDR3 spans 15 amino acids.

This CDR3 reads CASSLGFGKDNEQFF. The chain is built from TRBV11-2 and TRBJ2-1. CDR3 length equals 15 residues. The germline CDR1 and CDR2 sequences are SGHAT and FQNNGV. Based on the CDR3 plus reference TRBV11-2 and TRBJ2-1, the full variable domain is EAGVAQSPRYKIIEKRQSVAFWCNPISGHATLYWYQQILGQGPKLLIQFQNNGVVDDSQLPKDRFSAERLKGVDSTLKIQPAKLEDSAVYLCASSLGFGKDNEQFFGPGTRLTVL.

The rearrangement uses TRBV20-1 and TRBJ1-1; the D call of TRBD1 rests on TCRdb alone, since no DNA is present to check it. This CDR3 is built from 14 residues. CDR1 and CDR2 from the germline V gene are DFQATT and SNEGSKA (reference sequence). The CDR3 is CSAREHREATEAFF.

J is TRBJ2-7 and V is TRBV29-1; as DNA is missing, the TRBD1 call by TCRdb cannot be tested. The germline gives CDR1 SQVTM, CDR2 ANQGSEA. There are 15 residues in the CDR3. CDR3 sequence reads: CSLEADRGKGYEQYF.

This sequence joins TRBV20-1 and TRBJ2-4; checking the TCRdb D call of TRBD2 is not possible without DNA. Germline V gene data show CDR1 as DFQATT and CDR2 as SNEGSKA (reference sequence). CDR3 length equals 13 residues. This CDR3 reads CSVPVANKNIQYF.

This chain uses TRBV25-1 with TRBJ1-1; the D call of TRBD1 rests on TCRdb alone, since no DNA is present to check it. The CDR3 is 14 amino acids. The germline gives CDR1 MGHDK, CDR2 SYGVNS. The CDR3 region is CASSEVGEQAEAFF. The entire variable domain, with the rest obtained from reference TRBV25-1 and TRBJ1-1, is as follows: EADIYQTPRYLVIGTGKKITLECSQTMGHDKMYWYQQDPGMELHLIHYSYGVNSTEKGDLSSESTVSRIRTEHFPLTLESARPSHTSQYLCASSEVGEQAEAFFGQGTRLTVV.

The chain recombines TRBV28 with TRBJ2-7; without DNA, the TCRdb call of TRBD1 cannot be checked. Looked up from germline, CDR1 is MDHEN and CDR2 is SYDVKM. This CDR3 has 14 amino acids. CDR3 sequence: CASSLPGSSYEQYF.

The V and J genes are TRBV7-3 and TRBJ2-1. CDR1 SGHTA and CDR2 FQGTGA come from the germline V gene. The CDR3 has 13 amino acids. This CDR3 is CASSLFGYNEQFF.

The chain has TRBV4-3 and TRBJ2-5; TCRdb's assignment of TRBD2 cannot be checked, as there is no DNA. The CDR3 is 13 residues long. Germline V lookup: CDR1 LGHNA, CDR2 YSLEER. The CDR3 protein is CASSQGLVETQYF.

The rearrangement joins TRBV9 to TRBJ1-2. This CDR3 comprises 15 residues. The germline gives CDR1 SGDLS, CDR2 YYNGEE. The CDR3 spells CASSPRITSNYGYTF.

J is TRBJ2-7 and V is TRBV29-1; with no DNA, the TCRdb D assignment of TRBD2 cannot be verified. The CDR3 extends over 15 amino acids. Per the germline V gene, CDR1 is SQVTM and CDR2 is ANQGSEA. The CDR3 sequence: CSVETVARTLYEQYF.

V is TRBV6-2 or TRBV6-3 and J is TRBJ2-1; the TRBD2 assignment by TCRdb is unverifiable without DNA. This CDR3 has 15 residues. Germline V gives CDR1 MNHEY, CDR2 SVGEGT. CDR3 protein: CASSFLGLADNEQFF.

The rearrangement uses TRBV6-5 and TRBJ2-7; the D gene TCRdb calls, TRBD2, cannot be checked with no DNA. CDR1 and CDR2 (germline): MNHEY, SVGAGI. CDR3 length: 14 amino acids. The CDR3 sequence is CASSTWRDRYEQYF.

The chain couples TRBV29-1 to TRBJ2-1; TCRdb reports TRBD2, a call that lacks DNA to check it against. Germline V gene data show CDR1 as SQVTM and CDR2 as ANQGSEA. CDR3 length: 18 residues. The CDR3 sequence: CSTAGLADSHNWYNEQFF.